A selection of T cell receptor beta chains follows, all from one sample in a study of shared clonotypes between healthy human individuals. Method: immunoSEQ multiplex PCR; TCRdb's copy keeps in-frame clones and lacks some. The table has about a million clones, 60% to 80% seen once; the top ten hold roughly 0.82%. The source material was memory CD4+ T cells from PBMCs. These receptors came from a man between 18 and 35 years old in good health. Some clones in this sample may be carry-over from other donors' samples. Both conserved end residues are part of each CDR3. Each record gives: J gene, V gene, CDR3 protein.

j_gene: TRBJ1-1; v_gene: TRBV12-5; CDR3aa: CASGLAQGVYTEAFF
j_gene: TRBJ1-2; v_gene: TRBV7-9; CDR3aa: CASTPTGSNGYGYTF
j_gene: TRBJ2-2; v_gene: TRBV7-9; CDR3aa: CASSPRDGVTGELFF
j_gene: TRBJ1-1; v_gene: TRBV15; CDR3aa: CAVGGFGTEAFF
j_gene: TRBJ2-7; v_gene: TRBV14; CDR3aa: CASSRGAFPYEQYF
j_gene: TRBJ1-4; v_gene: TRBV9; CDR3aa: CASSVGTGKGEKLFF
j_gene: TRBJ1-2; v_gene: TRBV30; CDR3aa: CAWSVPSRDVNGYTF
j_gene: TRBJ1-2; v_gene: TRBV19; CDR3aa: CASRSRGATNYGYTF
j_gene: TRBJ1-5; v_gene: TRBV28; CDR3aa: CASSYTLNQPQHF
j_gene: TRBJ2-7; v_gene: TRBV10-1; CDR3aa: CASTQAVGLREYF
j_gene: TRBJ1-2; v_gene: TRBV2; CDR3aa: CASSGQAGVGYTF
j_gene: TRBJ1-1; v_gene: TRBV5-4; CDR3aa: CASSQKWGTEAFF
j_gene: TRBJ2-7; v_gene: TRBV5-1; CDR3aa: CASSSYDEQYF
j_gene: TRBJ1-1; v_gene: TRBV5-1; CDR3aa: CASRFGSPGAGTEAFF
j_gene: TRBJ2-1; v_gene: TRBV5-4; CDR3aa: CASSWGLAGGNEQFF
j_gene: TRBJ2-2; v_gene: TRBV14; CDR3aa: CASSRGTYTGELFF
j_gene: TRBJ2-7; v_gene: TRBV5-1; CDR3aa: CASSFSGVSYEQYF
j_gene: TRBJ2-7; v_gene: TRBV28; CDR3aa: CASSDLSGARREQYF
j_gene: TRBJ2-3; v_gene: TRBV10-2; CDR3aa: CASGTSGTPDTQYF
j_gene: TRBJ1-2; v_gene: TRBV6-9; CDR3aa: CASPFPCASGQGDYGYTF
j_gene: TRBJ2-3; v_gene: TRBV30; CDR3aa: CAWTTWDTQYF
j_gene: TRBJ2-2; v_gene: TRBV28; CDR3aa: CARRDRKITGELFF
j_gene: TRBJ1-5; v_gene: TRBV7-2; CDR3aa: CASKETSYSNQPQHF
j_gene: TRBJ2-2; v_gene: TRBV19; CDR3aa: CASSPEPGPLPGELFF
j_gene: TRBJ1-1; v_gene: TRBV29-1; CDR3aa: CSVEGANEAFF
j_gene: TRBJ2-1; v_gene: TRBV5-4; CDR3aa: CASSTGLAGGGGNEQFF
j_gene: TRBJ2-7; v_gene: TRBV5-1; CDR3aa: CASSPGSSYEQYF
j_gene: TRBJ2-7; v_gene: TRBV10-1; CDR3aa: CASSEALAGGPLF
j_gene: TRBJ1-5; v_gene: TRBV28; CDR3aa: CAFRRAGANQPQHF
j_gene: TRBJ1-5; v_gene: TRBV27; CDR3aa: CASSLTASNQPQHF
j_gene: TRBJ1-1; v_gene: TRBV28; CDR3aa: CASTSGGTNTEAFF
j_gene: TRBJ1-4; v_gene: TRBV11-1; CDR3aa: CASSWTAGPNEKLFF
j_gene: TRBJ2-2; v_gene: TRBV28; CDR3aa: CASSLAGANTGELFF
j_gene: TRBJ2-2; v_gene: TRBV5-1; CDR3aa: CASRLAGADTGELFF
j_gene: TRBJ1-3; v_gene: TRBV5-4; CDR3aa: CASSLGTGREGNTIYF
j_gene: TRBJ2-4; v_gene: TRBV28; CDR3aa: CASSFGSPRVNIQYF
j_gene: TRBJ1-5; v_gene: TRBV5-8; CDR3aa: CASSRDRLQPQHF
j_gene: TRBJ2-7; v_gene: TRBV6-5; CDR3aa: CASSSQTYEQYF
j_gene: TRBJ1-2; v_gene: TRBV6-5; CDR3aa: CASSTRQGATGYTF